This T cell receptor beta chain derives from a study of PD-L1 blockade in urothelial cancer. Study-wide context: Atezolizumab (1,200 mg intravenously every 3 weeks) began at some point between 2013 and 2015 for patients. Among blood samples, the median T cell count was some 150,000. Broader study findings: Below-median pretreatment blood TCR clonality was a predictor of better survival.

Assay: immunoSEQ multiplex PCR; the TCRdb copy retains only in-frame clones and omits some. This table has tens of thousands of clones, roughly 78% appearing once. Regarding time point: pretreatment peripheral blood. CDR3 length equals 13 residues. Germline CDR1 is SNHLY and CDR2 is FYNNEI. The V end lost 4 bases, the J end lost 5 bases, and 9 bases lay between the germline ends. Notes on this clone: Its antigen is not known.

This rearrangement joins TRBV2 to TRBJ1-5; tentatively, D is TRBD1 (6 bases). The clonotype comes from a man in his sixties or seventies with urothelial cancer. The specimen was PBMCs, collected around atezolizumab (anti-PD-L1) treatment. This CDR3 reads CASSGQADQPQHF. The CDR3 nucleotides are TGTGCCAGCAGTGGACAGGCTGATCAGCCCCAGCATTTT.